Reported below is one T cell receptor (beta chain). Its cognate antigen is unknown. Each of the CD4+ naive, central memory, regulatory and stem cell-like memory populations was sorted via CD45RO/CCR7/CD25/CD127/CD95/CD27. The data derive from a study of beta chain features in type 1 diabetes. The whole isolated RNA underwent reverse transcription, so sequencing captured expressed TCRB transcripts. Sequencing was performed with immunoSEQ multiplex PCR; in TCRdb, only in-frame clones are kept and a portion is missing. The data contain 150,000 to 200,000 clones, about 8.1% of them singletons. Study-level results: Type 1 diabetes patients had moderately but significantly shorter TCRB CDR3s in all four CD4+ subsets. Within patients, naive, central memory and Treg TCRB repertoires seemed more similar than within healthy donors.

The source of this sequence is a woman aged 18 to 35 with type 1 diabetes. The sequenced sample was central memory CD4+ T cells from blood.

CDR3 amino acids: CASSFGGGGGEKLFF. The CDR3 nucleotides read TGTGCCAGCAGTTTTGGTGGGGGAGGTGGTGAAAAACTGTTTTTT. This chain joins TRBV28 and TRBJ1-4; D is possibly TRBD1 (5 bases). Deletions cut 3 bases from V and 7 bases from J, with 15 bases between. This CDR3 has 15 amino acids. Germline CDR1 and CDR2: MDHEN and SYDVKM.